This TCR beta chain was documented in a study of beta chain features in type 1 diabetes. For the study at large: Age and gender were similar between patients and healthy donors, as were cell yields.

In regard to this clone: No antigen is known for it.

The study's findings and limits: The VDJ junctions of type 1 diabetes patients carried fewer insertions and more deletions. When Type 1 diabetes patients were examined, their TCRB CDR3s proved moderately but significantly shorter in all four CD4+ subsets.

The entirety of the isolated RNA underwent reverse transcription, so expressed TCRB transcripts were sequenced. Sequencing was performed with immunoSEQ multiplex PCR; in TCRdb, only in-frame clones are kept and a portion is missing. The sample records under 850,000 clones, roughly 12% being singletons. Every participating donor gave one draw, a heparinised blood sample averaging about 100 mL. The sample comprised naive CD4+ T cells from blood. This receptor was taken from a man younger than 35 with type 1 diabetes.

This chain's CDR3 is CASSVLSGVGTEAFF. CDR3 nucleotide sequence: TGTGCCAGCAGCGTACTGTCAGGGGTAGGCACTGAAGCTTTCTTT. The chain uses TRBV9 and TRBJ1-1; tentative D call: TRBD1 (6 bases). Germline CDR1 is SGDLS and CDR2 is YYNGEE. This CDR3 region has 15 residues. Trimming removed 1 base from V and 4 bases from J, with 14 bases in between.